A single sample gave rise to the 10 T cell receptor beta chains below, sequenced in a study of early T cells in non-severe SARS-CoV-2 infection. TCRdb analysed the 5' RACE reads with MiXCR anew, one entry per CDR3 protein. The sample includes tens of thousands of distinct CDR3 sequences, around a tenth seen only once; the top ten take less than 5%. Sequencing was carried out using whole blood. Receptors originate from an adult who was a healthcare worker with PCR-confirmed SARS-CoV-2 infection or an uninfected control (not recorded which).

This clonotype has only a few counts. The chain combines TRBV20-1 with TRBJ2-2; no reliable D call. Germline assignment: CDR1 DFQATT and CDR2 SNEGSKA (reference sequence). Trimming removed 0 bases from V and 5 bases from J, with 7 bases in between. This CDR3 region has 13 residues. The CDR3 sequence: CSAREFRTGELFF. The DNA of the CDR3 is TGCAGTGCTAGAGAATTCAGGACCGGGGAGCTGTTTTTT.

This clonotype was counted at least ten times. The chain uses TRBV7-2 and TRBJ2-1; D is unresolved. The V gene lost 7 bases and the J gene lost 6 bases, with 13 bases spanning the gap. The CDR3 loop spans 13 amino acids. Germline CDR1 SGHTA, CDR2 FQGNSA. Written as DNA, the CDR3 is TGTGCCAGCACCCACCGCCAGACCAATGAGCAGTTCTTC. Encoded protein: CASTHRQTNEQFF.

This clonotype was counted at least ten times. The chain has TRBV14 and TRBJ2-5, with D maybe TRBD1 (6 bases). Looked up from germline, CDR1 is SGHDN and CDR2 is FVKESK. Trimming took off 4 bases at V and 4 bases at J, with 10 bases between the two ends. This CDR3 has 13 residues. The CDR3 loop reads CASSRTRGETQYF. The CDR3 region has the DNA TGTGCCAGCAGCCGTACCAGGGGAGAGACCCAGTACTTC.

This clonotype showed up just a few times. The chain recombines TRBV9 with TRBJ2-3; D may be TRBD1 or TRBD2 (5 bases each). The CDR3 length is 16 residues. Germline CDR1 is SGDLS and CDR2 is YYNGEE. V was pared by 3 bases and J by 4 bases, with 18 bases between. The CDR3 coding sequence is TGTGCCAGCAGCGCCTCCGGGACGGTGGCCCCAGATACGCAGTATTTT. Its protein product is CASSASGTVAPDTQYF.

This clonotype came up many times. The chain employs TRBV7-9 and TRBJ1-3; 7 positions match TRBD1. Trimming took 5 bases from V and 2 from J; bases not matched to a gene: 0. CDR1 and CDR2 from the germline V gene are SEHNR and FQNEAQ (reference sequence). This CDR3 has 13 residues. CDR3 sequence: CASSGQAGNTIYF. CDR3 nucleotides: TGTGCCAGCAGCGGACAGGCTGGAAACACCATATATTTT.

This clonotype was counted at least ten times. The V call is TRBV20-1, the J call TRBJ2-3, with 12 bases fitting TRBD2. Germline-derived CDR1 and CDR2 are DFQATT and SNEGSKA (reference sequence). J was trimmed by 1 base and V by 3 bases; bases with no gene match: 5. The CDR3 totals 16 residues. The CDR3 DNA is TGCAGTGCTAGGGGTGGACTAGCGGGACGCACAGATACGCAGTATTTT. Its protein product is CSARGGLAGRTDTQYF.

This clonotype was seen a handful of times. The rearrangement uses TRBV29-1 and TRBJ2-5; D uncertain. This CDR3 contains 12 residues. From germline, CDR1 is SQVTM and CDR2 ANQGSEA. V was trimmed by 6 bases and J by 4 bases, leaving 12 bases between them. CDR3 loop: CSVDGNGETQYF. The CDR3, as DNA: TGCAGCGTCGACGGAAACGGAGAGACCCAGTACTTC.

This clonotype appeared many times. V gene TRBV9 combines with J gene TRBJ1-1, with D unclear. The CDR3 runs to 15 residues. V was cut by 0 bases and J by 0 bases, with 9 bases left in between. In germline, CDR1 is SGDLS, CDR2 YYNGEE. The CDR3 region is CASSVAAAMNTEAFF. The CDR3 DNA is TGTGCCAGCAGCGTAGCGGCAGCAATGAACACTGAAGCTTTCTTT.

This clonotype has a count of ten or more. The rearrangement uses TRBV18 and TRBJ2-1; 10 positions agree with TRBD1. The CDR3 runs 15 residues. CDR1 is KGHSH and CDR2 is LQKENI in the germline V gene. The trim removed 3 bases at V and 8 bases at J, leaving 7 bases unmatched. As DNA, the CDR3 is TGTGCCAGCTCACCCGAGACAGGGGGCCACGATGAGCAGTTCTTC. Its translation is CASSPETGGHDEQFF.

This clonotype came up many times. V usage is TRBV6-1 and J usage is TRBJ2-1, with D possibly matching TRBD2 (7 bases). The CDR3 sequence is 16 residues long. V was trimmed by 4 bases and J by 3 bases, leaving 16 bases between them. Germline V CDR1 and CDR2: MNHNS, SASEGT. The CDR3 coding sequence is TGTGCCAGCAGTGGGGGGGGGCTAGCGATCTACAATGAGCAGTTCTTC. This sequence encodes CASSGGGLAIYNEQFF.